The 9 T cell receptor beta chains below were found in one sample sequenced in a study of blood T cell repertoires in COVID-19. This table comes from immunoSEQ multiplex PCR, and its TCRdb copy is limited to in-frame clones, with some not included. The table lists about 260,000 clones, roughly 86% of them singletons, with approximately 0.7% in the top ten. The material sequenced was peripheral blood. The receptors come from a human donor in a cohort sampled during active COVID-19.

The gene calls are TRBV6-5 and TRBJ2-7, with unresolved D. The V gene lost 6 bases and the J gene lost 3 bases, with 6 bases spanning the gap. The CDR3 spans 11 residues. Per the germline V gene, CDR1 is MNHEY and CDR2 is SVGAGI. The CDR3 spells CASRNSYEQYF. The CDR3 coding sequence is TGTGCCAGCAGAAATAGCTACGAGCAGTACTTC.

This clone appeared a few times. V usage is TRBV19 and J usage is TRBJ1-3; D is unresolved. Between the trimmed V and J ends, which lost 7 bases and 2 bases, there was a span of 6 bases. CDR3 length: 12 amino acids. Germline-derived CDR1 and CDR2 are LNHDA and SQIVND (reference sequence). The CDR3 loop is CASNFPGNTIYF. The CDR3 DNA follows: TGTGCCAGTAACTTCCCTGGAAACACCATATATTTT.

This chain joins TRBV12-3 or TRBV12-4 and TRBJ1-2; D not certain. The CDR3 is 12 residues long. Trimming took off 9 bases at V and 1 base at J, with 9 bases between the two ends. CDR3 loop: CASSGDNYGYTF. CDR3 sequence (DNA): TGTGCCAGTAGCGGGGATAACTATGGCTACACCTTC.

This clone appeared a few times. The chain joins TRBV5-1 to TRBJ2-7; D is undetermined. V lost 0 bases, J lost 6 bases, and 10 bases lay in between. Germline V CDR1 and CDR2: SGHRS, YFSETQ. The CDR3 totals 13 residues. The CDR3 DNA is TGCGCCAGCAGCTTGGCCACCGCCGGCGAGCAGTACTTC. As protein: CASSLATAGEQYF.

CDR3 region: CASSAKGAVHGYTF. The CDR3 DNA reads as TGTGCCAGCAGCGCTAAGGGGGCGGTTCATGGCTACACCTTC. The chain joins TRBV9 to TRBJ1-2, with 7 bases lining up with TRBD1. V shed 3 bases and J 6 bases; nucleotides not matched to a gene: 8. The CDR3 extends over 14 amino acids. Per germline, CDR1 SGDLS and CDR2 YYNGEE.

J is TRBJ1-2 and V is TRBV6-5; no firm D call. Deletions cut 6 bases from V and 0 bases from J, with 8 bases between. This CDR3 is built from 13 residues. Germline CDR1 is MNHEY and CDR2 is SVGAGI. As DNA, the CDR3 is TGTGCCAGCAGGGGCAGATCTAACTATGGCTACACCTTC. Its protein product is CASRGRSNYGYTF.

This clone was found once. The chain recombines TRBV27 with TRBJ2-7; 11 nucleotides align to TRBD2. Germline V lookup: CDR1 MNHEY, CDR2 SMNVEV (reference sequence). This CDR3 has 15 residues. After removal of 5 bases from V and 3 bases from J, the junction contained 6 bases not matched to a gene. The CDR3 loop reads CASSAVLAGVYEQYF. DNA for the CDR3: TGTGCCAGCAGTGCCGTACTAGCGGGAGTCTACGAGCAGTACTTC.

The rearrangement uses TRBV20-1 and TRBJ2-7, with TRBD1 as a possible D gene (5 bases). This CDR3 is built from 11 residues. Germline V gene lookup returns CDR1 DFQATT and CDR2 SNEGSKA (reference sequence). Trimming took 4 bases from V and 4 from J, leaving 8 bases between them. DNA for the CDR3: TGCAGTGCTAAAGGGGAATACGAGCAGTACTTC. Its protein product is CSAKGEYEQYF.

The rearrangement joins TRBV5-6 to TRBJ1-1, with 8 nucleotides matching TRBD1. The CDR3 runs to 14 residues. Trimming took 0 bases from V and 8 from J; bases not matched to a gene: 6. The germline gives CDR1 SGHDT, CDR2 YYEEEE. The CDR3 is CASSLADRVPEAFF. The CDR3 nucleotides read TGTGCCAGCAGCTTGGCGGACAGGGTACCCGAAGCTTTCTTT.